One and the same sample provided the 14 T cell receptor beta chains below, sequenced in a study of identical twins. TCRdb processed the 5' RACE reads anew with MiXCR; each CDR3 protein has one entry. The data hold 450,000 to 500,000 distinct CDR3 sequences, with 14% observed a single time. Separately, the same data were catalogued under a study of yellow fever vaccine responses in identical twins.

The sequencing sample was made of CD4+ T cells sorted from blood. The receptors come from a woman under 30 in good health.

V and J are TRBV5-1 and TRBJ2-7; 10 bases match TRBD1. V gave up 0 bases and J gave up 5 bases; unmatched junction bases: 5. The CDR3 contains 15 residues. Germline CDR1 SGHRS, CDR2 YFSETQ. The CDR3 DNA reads TGCGCCAGCAGCTTGGGGGACAGGGGTTGGAACGAGCAGTACTTC. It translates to CASSLGDRGWNEQYF.

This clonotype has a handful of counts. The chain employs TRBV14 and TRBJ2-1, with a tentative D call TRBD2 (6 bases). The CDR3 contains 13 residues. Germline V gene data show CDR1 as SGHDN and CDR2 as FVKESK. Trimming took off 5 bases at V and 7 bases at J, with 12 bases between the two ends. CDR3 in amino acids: CASSWRAENEQFF. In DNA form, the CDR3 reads TGTGCCAGCAGCTGGAGGGCTGAGAATGAGCAGTTCTTC. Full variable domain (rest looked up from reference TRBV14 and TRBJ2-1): EAGVTQFPSHSVIEKGQTVTLRCDPISGHDNLYWYRRVMGKEIKFLLHFVKESKQDESGMPNNRFLAERTGGTYSTLKVQPAELEDSGVYFCASSWRAENEQFFGPGTRLTVL.

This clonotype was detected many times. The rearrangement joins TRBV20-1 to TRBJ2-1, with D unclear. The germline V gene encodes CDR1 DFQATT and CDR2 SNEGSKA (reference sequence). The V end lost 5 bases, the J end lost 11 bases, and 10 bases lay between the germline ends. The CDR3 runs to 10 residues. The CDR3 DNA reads TGCAGTGCTGGGGTGGAGCAGCAGTTCTTC. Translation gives CSAGVEQQFF.

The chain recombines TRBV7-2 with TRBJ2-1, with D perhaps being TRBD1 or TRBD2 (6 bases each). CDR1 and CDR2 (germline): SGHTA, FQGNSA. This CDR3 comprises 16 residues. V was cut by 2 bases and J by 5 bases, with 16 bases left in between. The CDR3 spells CASSLNPSGANNEQFF. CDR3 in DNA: TGTGCCAGCAGCTTAAACCCCTCGGGGGCGAACAATGAGCAGTTCTTC.

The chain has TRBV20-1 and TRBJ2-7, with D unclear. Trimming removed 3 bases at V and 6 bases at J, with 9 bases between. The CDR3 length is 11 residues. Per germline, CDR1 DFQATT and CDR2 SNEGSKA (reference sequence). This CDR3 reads CSASLEAEQYF. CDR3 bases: TGCAGTGCTAGTTTGGAAGCCGAGCAGTACTTC.

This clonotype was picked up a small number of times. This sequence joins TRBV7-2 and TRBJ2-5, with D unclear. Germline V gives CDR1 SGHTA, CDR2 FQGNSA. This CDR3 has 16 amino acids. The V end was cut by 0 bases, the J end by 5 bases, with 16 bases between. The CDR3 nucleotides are TGTGCCAGCAGCTTAGCACCCCCCTTTACTGGGGAGACCCAGTACTTC. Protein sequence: CASSLAPPFTGETQYF.

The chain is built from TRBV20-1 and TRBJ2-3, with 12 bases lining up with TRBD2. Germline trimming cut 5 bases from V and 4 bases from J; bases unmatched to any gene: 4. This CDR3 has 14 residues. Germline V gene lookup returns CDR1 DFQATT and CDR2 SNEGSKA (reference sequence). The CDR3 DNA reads TGCAGTGCTTCGACTAGCGGGGGCTCAGATACGCAGTATTTT. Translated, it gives CSASTSGGSDTQYF.

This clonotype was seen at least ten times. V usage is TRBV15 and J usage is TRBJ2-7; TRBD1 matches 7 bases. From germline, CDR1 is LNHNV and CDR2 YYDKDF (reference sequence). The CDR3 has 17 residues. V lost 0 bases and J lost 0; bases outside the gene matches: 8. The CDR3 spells CATSRDSVQGVSYEQYF. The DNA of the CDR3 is TGTGCCACCAGCAGAGATAGTGTCCAGGGGGTCTCCTACGAGCAGTACTTC. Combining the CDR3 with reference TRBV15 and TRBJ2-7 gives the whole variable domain DAMVIQNPRYQVTQFGKPVTLSCSQTLNHNVMYWYQQKSSQAPKLLFHYYDKDFNNEADTPDNFQSRRPNTSFCFLDIRSPGLGDTAMYLCATSRDSVQGVSYEQYFGPGTRLTVT.

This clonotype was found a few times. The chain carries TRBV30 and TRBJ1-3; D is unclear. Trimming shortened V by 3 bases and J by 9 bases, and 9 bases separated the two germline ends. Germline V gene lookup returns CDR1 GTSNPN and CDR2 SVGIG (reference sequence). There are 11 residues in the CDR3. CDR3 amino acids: CAWSPGSTIYF. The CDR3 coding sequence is TGTGCCTGGAGCCCGGGGAGCACCATATATTTT.

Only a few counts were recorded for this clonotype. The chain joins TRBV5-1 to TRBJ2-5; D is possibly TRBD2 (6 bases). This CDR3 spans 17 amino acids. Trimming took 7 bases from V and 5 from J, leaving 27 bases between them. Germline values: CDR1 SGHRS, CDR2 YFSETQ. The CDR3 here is CASALLRDSLPGETQYF. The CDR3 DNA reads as TGCGCCAGCGCACTTCTCCGGGACTCACTCCCAGGGGAGACCCAGTACTTC.

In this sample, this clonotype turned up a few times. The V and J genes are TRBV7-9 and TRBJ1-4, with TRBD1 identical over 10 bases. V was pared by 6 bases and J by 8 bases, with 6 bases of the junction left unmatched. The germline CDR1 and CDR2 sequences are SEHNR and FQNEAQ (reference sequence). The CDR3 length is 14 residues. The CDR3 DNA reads TGTGCCAGCAGTTTCGACAGGGGGCACGAAAAACTGTTTTTT. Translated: CASSFDRGHEKLFF.

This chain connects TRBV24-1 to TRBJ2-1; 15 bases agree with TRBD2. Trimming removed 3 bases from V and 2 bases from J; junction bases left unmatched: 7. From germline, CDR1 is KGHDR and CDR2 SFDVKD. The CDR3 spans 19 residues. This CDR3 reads CATSDPGTSGRRAYNEQFF. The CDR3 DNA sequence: TGTGCCACCAGTGATCCTGGGACTAGCGGGAGGAGGGCCTACAATGAGCAGTTCTTC.

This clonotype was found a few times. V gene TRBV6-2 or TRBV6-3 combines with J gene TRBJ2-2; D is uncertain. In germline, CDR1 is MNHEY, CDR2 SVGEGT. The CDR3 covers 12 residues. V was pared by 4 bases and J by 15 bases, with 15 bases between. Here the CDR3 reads CASSSGPRKVFF. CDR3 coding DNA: TGTGCCAGCAGTTCCGGGCCTAGAAAGGTGTTTTTT.

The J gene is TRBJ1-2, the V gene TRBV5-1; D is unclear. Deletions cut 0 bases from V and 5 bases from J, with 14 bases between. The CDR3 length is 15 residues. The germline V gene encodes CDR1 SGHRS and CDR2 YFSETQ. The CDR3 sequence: CASSLEIGVGYGYTF. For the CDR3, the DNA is TGCGCCAGCAGCTTGGAAATCGGGGTGGGGTATGGCTACACCTTC.